These 5 T cell receptor beta chains originate from one sample sequenced in a study of T cells in Graves' hyperthyroidism and ophthalmopathy (dated by TCRdb to about 2019). The receptor library was made with multiplex PCR. The instrument given in TCRdb is Illumina HiSeq 2000. Amplification of TCR beta CDR3 regions was carried out from RNA transcripts. For the first round of RT-PCR on the TCR CDR3, the HTBI primer set was used together with the Qiagen OneStep RT-PCR kit. In TCRdb, the public reads were trimmed at Q25 with fastp and aligned with MiXCR, with productive beta chains retained. Each entry is one CDR3 protein sequence, shown with its most common DNA and genes. A total of about 350,000 distinct CDR3 sequences appear in this sample, about 15% of them only once. About 26% of the sample comes from the top ten. Input material: blood. These receptor sequences come from a woman between 25 and 40 years old with Graves' hyperthyroidism.

This clonotype was picked up many times. The CDR3 DNA is TGTGCCAGCAGTCCACAGGGGCCCAAAAACATTCAGTACTTC. This codes for CASSPQGPKNIQYF. The V call is TRBV27, the J call TRBJ2-4, with 7 bases that match TRBD1. This CDR3 has 14 amino acids. Germline CDR1 reads MNHEY; CDR2 reads SMNVEV (reference sequence). The V gene end was trimmed by 5 bases and the J gene end by 2 bases; junction bases not matched to a gene: 3.

The J gene is TRBJ2-7, the V gene TRBV27, with D unclear. V gave up 0 bases and J gave up 0 bases, with 12 bases separating them. This CDR3 comprises 16 residues. Germline V gene sequence: CDR1 MNHEY, CDR2 SMNVEV (reference sequence). This CDR3 reads CASSLSGVPSSYEQYF. For the CDR3, the DNA is TGTGCCAGCAGTTTATCTGGGGTTCCAAGCTCCTACGAGCAGTACTTC.

This clonotype appeared many times. This chain links TRBV7-9 with TRBJ2-1; 10 bases line up with TRBD2. Germline V gene lookup returns CDR1 SEHNR and CDR2 FQNEAQ (reference sequence). CDR3 length: 16 amino acids. The V segment lost 5 bases and the J segment 7 bases; nucleotides outside the gene matches: 11. The DNA of the CDR3 is TGTGCCAGCAGCCCCCTCGGGACTAGCGCTACAAATGAGCAGTTCTTC. It specifies CASSPLGTSATNEQFF.

This clonotype was observed many times. In DNA form, the CDR3 reads TGTGCCAGCAGTTTTCAGTCAGGGCCTGGCTACACCTTC. Translation: CASSFQSGPGYTF. The chain is built from TRBV28 and TRBJ1-2; maybe TRBD1 (5 bases). V shed 3 bases and J shed 7 bases, with 12 bases lying between them. CDR1 is MDHEN and CDR2 is SYDVKM in the germline V gene. The length of the CDR3 is 13 residues.

This clonotype was seen at least ten times. This chain joins TRBV6-2 or TRBV6-3 and TRBJ2-6; D remains unclear. V lost 5 bases and J lost 1, with 9 bases in between. Per the germline V gene, CDR1 is MNHEY and CDR2 is SVGEGT. The CDR3 consists of 15 residues. Here the CDR3 reads CASSRSGSGANVLTF. CDR3 in DNA: TGTGCCAGCAGTCGATCAGGTTCTGGGGCCAACGTCCTGACTTTC.